A selection of T cell receptor beta chains follows, all from one sample in a study of CD8 T cells in Susac syndrome. Each CDR3 protein gets one entry after TCRdb re-called the immunoSEQ multiplex PCR reads with MiXCR. The data show about 120,000 distinct CDR3 sequences, around 94% seen once. Sequenced: CD4+ T cells from PBMCs. The source is a human donor in good health. The conserved cysteine and the conserved F or W are not part of the CDR3 here.

length: 12; J: TRBJ2-5; V: TRBV12-3/TRBV12-4; CDR3: ASSLFTRQETQY
length: 11; J: TRBJ1-1; V: TRBV7-3; CDR3: ASSSGPLRAAF
length: 13; J: TRBJ2-7; V: TRBV5-1; CDR3: ASSTRLAGAYEQY
length: 15; J: TRBJ2-2; V: TRBV7-2; CDR3: ASSLVGEQINTGELF
length: 12; J: TRBJ2-7; V: TRBV27; CDR3: ASSPQSATYEQY
length: 15; J: TRBJ2-6; V: TRBV30; CDR3: AWSLAAHHSGANVLT
length: 12; J: TRBJ2-7; V: TRBV10-3; CDR3: AISRDRSSYEQY
length: 11; J: TRBJ2-7; V: TRBV30; CDR3: AWNRQGVYEQY
length: 14; J: TRBJ2-7; V: TRBV18; CDR3: ASSPRGTTLTYEQY
length: 10; J: TRBJ1-2; V: TRBV29-1; CDR3: SVDSRLYGYT
length: 12; J: TRBJ2-3; V: TRBV7-2; CDR3: ASSLGSAVETQY
length: 13; J: TRBJ2-7; V: TRBV7-2; CDR3: ASSSLGTGPYEQY
length: 11; J: TRBJ2-1; V: TRBV5-4; CDR3: ASSLDGGRGQF
length: 12; J: TRBJ1-1; V: TRBV30; CDR3: AWSVPSPGGEAF
length: 11; J: TRBJ1-1; V: TRBV7-6; CDR3: ASSLDNGERAF
length: 11; J: TRBJ1-1; V: TRBV19; CDR3: ASSYLDSTEAF
length: 14; J: TRBJ2-3; V: TRBV24-1; CDR3: ATSEAGVTYADTQY
length: 12; J: TRBJ1-1; V: TRBV20-1; CDR3: SARSDGAGTEAF
length: 11; J: TRBJ1-2; V: TRBV20-1; CDR3: SARATEPGGYT
length: 14; J: TRBJ1-2; V: TRBV28; CDR3: ASSSIREPTNYGYT
length: 13; J: TRBJ2-2; V: TRBV11-3; CDR3: ASSLGRMNTGELF
length: 13; J: TRBJ2-2; V: TRBV5-1; CDR3: AGWTTLDPTGELF
length: 12; J: TRBJ1-1; V: TRBV5-1; CDR3: ASSQDRANTEAF
length: 13; J: TRBJ2-2; V: TRBV7-9; CDR3: ASSTDRANTGELF
length: 13; J: TRBJ2-1; V: TRBV6-5; CDR3: ASSPTGGDYNEQF
length: 9; J: TRBJ2-3; V: TRBV30; CDR3: AWSVVDTQY
length: 13; J: TRBJ1-1; V: TRBV28; CDR3: ASSPGGGRGTEAF
length: 12; J: TRBJ2-3; V: TRBV5-6; CDR3: ASKGRISTDTQY
length: 13; J: TRBJ2-2; V: TRBV3-1; CDR3: ASSLAGLNTGELF
length: 15; J: TRBJ2-3; V: TRBV2; CDR3: ASRELAGGPSTDTQY
length: 13; J: TRBJ2-1; V: TRBV6-2/TRBV6-3; CDR3: ASSRSGITYNEQF
length: 11; J: TRBJ2-7; V: TRBV20-1; CDR3: SASIGGRAEQY
length: 15; J: TRBJ2-3; V: TRBV20-1; CDR3: SATPLGIAGITDTQY